Sequencing of this T cell receptor (beta chain) was carried out in a study of long-term antiretroviral therapy in people with HIV. The overall study: There is a gap of about a decade between the earliest samples and the later 2015 immediate-ART recommendation. Study conclusions and caveats: On ART adherence, viral resistance or therapy changes, no data were available. Blood collection from about 2003 to 2018 possibly occurred under older ART regimens.

The germline CDR1 and CDR2 sequences are GTSNPN and SVGIG (reference sequence). V lost 0 bases, J lost 4 bases, and 9 bases lay in between. This CDR3 is 13 amino acids long. This was the immunoSEQ v3.0 assay at survey level. Generated by immunoSEQ multiplex PCR, the TCRdb table keeps only in-frame clones and is missing some. The sample has tens of thousands of clones, more than 80% seen once. Turning to this clone: As yet, its antigen is unknown.

The material sequenced was unsorted PBMCs, taken 3.2 years before starting antiretroviral therapy. The chain couples TRBV30 to TRBJ1-2; D gene uncertain. The TCR comes from a man aged 45 to 65 with HIV. CDR3 amino acids: CAWSVDMFYGYTF. The CDR3 DNA reads TGTGCCTGGAGTGTAGACATGTTCTATGGCTACACCTTC.